Ten or more counts support the clone carrying this T cell receptor (beta chain). Its antigen is not known. Every individual TCR cDNA molecule carried its own unique molecular identifier, which allowed correction of PCR and sequencing errors. Via MiXCR, TCRdb re-called the 5' RACE reads, giving one row per CDR3 protein. The data contain around 120,000 distinct CDR3 sequences, about 12% of them seen just once; the ten biggest clones take up around 17%. As to time point: blood at routine non-recurrence follow-up after resection. Sequencing of whole RNA from tumor, nontumor lung or frozen PBMC involved no sorting. The germline V gene encodes CDR1 ENHRY and CDR2 SYGVKD. After removal of 10 bases from V and 7 bases from J, the junction contained 9 bases not matched to a gene. The CDR3 consists of 14 residues. This record comes from a study of spatial heterogeneity in lung cancer. Overall study context: The cohort: approximately 66 early-stage, untreated non-small cell lung cancer patients. A unique TCR and UMI combination showed up more than ten times in raw reads, on average. Overall study results and limits: More often at tumor resection than at routine follow-up, ubiquitous expanded tumor TCRs were detected in the blood.

The V call is TRBV10-3, the J call TRBJ2-1, with 11 bases aligning to TRBD2. This sequence originates from a male donor with early-stage non-small cell lung cancer. Sequenced material: PBMCs, taken at follow-up. Here the CDR3 reads CATTGTSGGNEQFF. CDR3 sequence (DNA): TGTGCCACCACCGGGACTAGCGGTGGGAATGAGCAGTTCTTC.